This entry lists 9 T cell receptor beta chains sequenced from one sample in a study of T cells in women clearing cervical HPV infection. Sequencing was performed with immunoSEQ multiplex PCR; in TCRdb, only in-frame clones are kept and a portion is missing. Recorded here are approximately 41,000 clones; the top ten clones represent 7.6%. The sequenced sample was blood buffy coat. The source of these receptors is a woman aged 18 to 75 with a cervical HPV16 infection that either progressed to CIN3+ or cleared (not recorded which).

On this clone: The read stops 3 residues short of the end of the CDR3; the missing end is completed from the germline J gene. V is TRBV2 and J is TRBJ2-7; D gene ambiguous. This CDR3 has 13 residues. V was cut by 5 bases and J by 5 bases, with 13 bases left in between. The germline V gene encodes CDR1 SNHLY and CDR2 FYNNEI. CDR3 sequence: CASSPGNRNEQYF. The covered CDR3 bases are TGTGCCAGCAGTCCAGGTAATAGAAACGAG.

With respect to this clone: The read comes to an end 3 residues before the CDR3 does, leaving the germline J gene to fill in the end. The chain carries TRBV2 and TRBJ2-3; perhaps TRBD2 as D (5 bases). The CDR3 consists of 15 residues. V was clipped by 3 bases and J by 3 bases, with 13 bases between them. Germline V CDR1 and CDR2: SNHLY, FYNNEI. The CDR3 DNA, read in part, is TGTGCCAGCAGTGATTCCCTAGCTGATACAGATACG. It codes for CASSDSLADTDT. In full, the CDR3 is CASSDSLADTDTQYF.

Comments on this clone: Coverage ceases 3 residues before the CDR3 finishes, and the germline J gene fills in the end. The chain has TRBV5-4 and TRBJ2-3; D unresolved. V dropped 4 bases and J dropped 3 bases, with 18 bases sitting between them. Germline lookup yields CDR1 SGHNT and CDR2 YYREEE (reference sequence). This CDR3 contains 16 residues. The sequenced CDR3 bases are TGTGCCAGCAGCACCTTTGCGGTGTCAATGACAGATACG. Amino acids: CASSTFAVSMTDT. The CDR3 in full is CASSTFAVSMTDTQYF.

About this clone: The CDR3 end lies 3 residues beyond the end of the read and is filled in from the germline J gene. This chain links TRBV19 with TRBJ2-4, with 8 bases aligning to TRBD2. Germline-derived CDR1 and CDR2 are LNHDA and SQIVND (reference sequence). The length of the CDR3 is 12 residues. The sequenced part of the CDR3 DNA is TGTGCCAGTACTGAAGGGGGACTAGTT. Encoded protein: CASTEGGLV. From start to end, the CDR3 is CASTEGGLVQYF.

In regard to this clone: The read ends 3 residues shy of where the CDR3 ends; the end is completed using the germline J gene. This rearrangement joins TRBV20-1 to TRBJ2-7; D gene unclear. This CDR3 has 14 amino acids. V was trimmed by 3 bases and J by 2 bases, leaving 14 bases between them. Germline V lookup: CDR1 DFQATT, CDR2 SNEGSKA (reference sequence). Partial CDR3 DNA: TGCAGTGCTAGTTCGCCGACAAGTACCTACGAG. It yields the protein CSASSPTSTYE. The CDR3 as a whole reads CSASSPTSTYEQYF.

In regard to this clone: The sequence runs out 3 residues before the end of the CDR3; the remainder is reconstructed from the germline J gene. This chain links TRBV20-1 with TRBJ2-7, with 7 bases fitting TRBD2. V shed 0 bases, J shed 5 bases, and the junction held 16 bases outside the gene matches. Germline CDR1 DFQATT, CDR2 SNEGSKA (reference sequence). CDR3 length equals 17 residues. CDR3 bases read: TGCAGTGCTAGAGATGGCCGGGGAGGGACTATTCTCAACGAG. It encodes CSARDGRGGTILNE. The CDR3, in full, reads CSARDGRGGTILNEQYF.

Partial CDR3 DNA: TGTGCCAGCAGCTTAGAAGGCAGTAATTCACCC. This translates into CASSLEGSNSP. Given in full, the CDR3 is CASSLEGSNSPLHF. The rearrangement joins TRBV7-9 to TRBJ1-6; D unclear. The read terminates 3 residues before the CDR3 end, so the remaining end is supplied by the germline J gene. This CDR3 contains 14 residues. V gave up 1 base and J gave up 6 bases, with 7 bases separating them. Per the germline V gene, CDR1 is SEHNR and CDR2 is FQNEAQ (reference sequence). Full variable domain (missing parts from reference TRBV7-9 and TRBJ1-6): DTGVSQNPRHKITKRGQNVTFRCDPISEHNRLYWYRQTLGQGPEFLTYFQNEAQLEKSRLLSDRFSAERPKGSFSTLEIQRTEQGDSAMYLCASSLEGSNSPLHFGNGTRLTVT.

About this clone: The read terminates 3 residues ahead of where the CDR3 ends, so the germline J gene completes it. This chain links TRBV5-1 with TRBJ2-1, with 7 nucleotides matching TRBD2. Trimming at V came to 0 bases and at J to 0 bases, leaving 0 bases not matched to a gene. The CDR3 consists of 15 residues. CDR1 is SGHRS and CDR2 is YFSETQ in the germline V gene. The CDR3 region is CASSLGGGSYNEQFF. CDR3 bases read: TGCGCCAGCAGCTTGGGCGGGGGCTCCTACAATGAG. Full variable domain (missing parts from reference TRBV5-1 and TRBJ2-1): KAGVTQTPRYLIKTRGQQVTLSCSPISGHRSVSWYQQTPGQGLQFLFEYFSETQRNKGNFPGRFSGRQFSNSRSEMNVSTLELGDSALYLCASSLGGGSYNEQFFGPGTRLTVL.

CDR3 DNA (partial): TGCGCCAGCAGCACCCAAGCGGGGGGGACTTACACCGGGGAG. It codes for CASSTQAGGTYTGE. The whole CDR3 reads CASSTQAGGTYTGELFF. The rearrangement links TRBV5-1 to TRBJ2-2, with TRBD2 matching 10 bases. The sequenced fragment ends 3 residues before the CDR3 boundary, so the rest is inferred from the germline J gene. This CDR3 has 17 residues. Germline V gene sequence: CDR1 SGHRS, CDR2 YFSETQ. Trimming removed 4 bases from V and 3 bases from J; junction bases left unmatched: 9. The variable domain in full, completed from reference TRBV5-1 and TRBJ2-2, reads KAGVTQTPRYLIKTRGQQVTLSCSPISGHRSVSWYQQTPGQGLQFLFEYFSETQRNKGNFPGRFSGRQFSNSRSEMNVSTLELGDSALYLCASSTQAGGTYTGELFFGEGSRLTVL.